This passage covers 2 T cell receptor beta chains from one sample sequenced in a study of siplizumab effects on memory and regulatory T cells (dated by TCRdb to 2018 to 2020). The method behind the library was the immunoSEQ multiplex PCR assay. TCRdb stores this immuneACCESS table with in-frame sequences only. Part of the clones is absent; in the studies checked, under half of the shortfall reflects unresolved V genes, and no reason is known for the rest. The sample profile shows about 69,000 clones; 80% to 90% of them were found once. The ten largest clones add up to 1.5% to 2% of the sample. Material: Tregs sorted from blood. These TCRs come from a human donor in good health.

V is TRBV5-1 and J is TRBJ2-1; a possible D gene is TRBD1 (5 bases). The germline V and J ends were trimmed by 3 bases and 8 bases, with 9 bases remaining between them. CDR3 length: 12 residues. The germline gives CDR1 SGHRS, CDR2 YFSETQ. CDR3 in DNA: TGCGCCAGCAGCTCGCAGGGTGATGAGCAGTTCTTC. The encoded protein is CASSSQGDEQFF.

The chain employs TRBV9 and TRBJ1-2; D possibly corresponds to TRBD1 (5 bases). V was pared by 0 bases and J by 5 bases, with 14 bases between. The CDR3 sequence is 15 residues long. Germline V gives CDR1 SGDLS, CDR2 YYNGEE. CDR3 protein: CASSVGAGNVYGYTF. In DNA form, the CDR3 reads TGTGCCAGCAGCGTAGGGGCAGGGAATGTGTATGGCTACACCTTC.